The 2 T cell receptor beta chains listed next were all sequenced from one sample in a study of blood T cells in healthy people across ages. Combining a sample-barcoded 5' primer with a J-beta primer mix, a second PCR ran for 7 to 11 cycles. TCRdb passed the 5' RACE reads through MiXCR, listing each CDR3 protein once. The sample has 1.5 million or so distinct CDR3 sequences, 35% to 45% seen once. The specimen sequenced was blood. All receptors come from a woman under 30 in good health.

The gene calls are TRBV29-1 and TRBJ2-7; D call uncertain. The germline V and J ends were trimmed by 7 bases and 5 bases, with 21 bases remaining between them. The germline V gene has CDR1 SQVTM and CDR2 ANQGSEA. The CDR3 totals 14 residues. The CDR3 nucleotides are TGCAGCGCGAGCCAAGTCTTAACCCGGGACGAGCAGTACTTC. It yields the protein CSASQVLTRDEQYF.

The chain carries TRBV29-1 and TRBJ2-1; 7 bases match TRBD2. The V and J ends lost 1 base and 8 bases, in that order; junction bases with no gene match: 2. CDR1 SQVTM and CDR2 ANQGSEA come from the germline V gene. The length of the CDR3 is 12 residues. The CDR3 DNA follows: TGCAGCGTTGAAGGGGAGGGAGATGAGCAGTTCTTC. This gives the protein CSVEGEGDEQFF.